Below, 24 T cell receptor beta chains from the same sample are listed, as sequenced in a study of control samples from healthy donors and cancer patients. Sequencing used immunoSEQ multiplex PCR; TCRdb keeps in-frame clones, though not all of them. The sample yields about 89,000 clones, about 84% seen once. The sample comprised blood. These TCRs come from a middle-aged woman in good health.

The CDR3 is CATSDDPGQGRSSTDTQYF. CDR3 sequence (DNA): TGTGCCACCAGTGATGACCCGGGACAGGGACGTAGTAGCACAGATACGCAGTATTTT. This chain links TRBV24-1 with TRBJ2-3, with 9 bases matching TRBD1. From germline, CDR1 is KGHDR and CDR2 SFDVKD. The junction had 12 bases not matched to a gene; V was cut back by 3 bases and J by 0 bases. The CDR3 is made up of 19 amino acids.

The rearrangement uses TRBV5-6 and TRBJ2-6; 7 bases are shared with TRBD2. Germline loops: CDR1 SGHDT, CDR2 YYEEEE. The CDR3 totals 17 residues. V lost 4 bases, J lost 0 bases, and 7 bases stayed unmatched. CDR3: CASSQRGGSSGANVLTF. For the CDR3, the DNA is TGTGCCAGCAGCCAGCGGGGCGGGAGCTCTGGGGCCAACGTCCTGACTTTC.

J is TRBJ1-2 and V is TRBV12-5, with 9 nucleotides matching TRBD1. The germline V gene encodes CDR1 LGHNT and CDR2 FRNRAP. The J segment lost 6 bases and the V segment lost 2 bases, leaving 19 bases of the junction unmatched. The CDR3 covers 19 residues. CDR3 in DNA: TGTGCTAGTGGTTTGACAACCGGGACAGGGTACACGACAGGGCATGGCTACACCTTC. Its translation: CASGLTTGTGYTTGHGYTF.

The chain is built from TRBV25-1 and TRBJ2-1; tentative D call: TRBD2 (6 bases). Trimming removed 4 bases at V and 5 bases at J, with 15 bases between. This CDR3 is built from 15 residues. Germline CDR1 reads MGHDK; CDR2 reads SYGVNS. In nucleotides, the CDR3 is TGTGCCAGCAGTGTTCCGGGCGGGGTGGACAATGAGCAGTTCTTC. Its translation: CASSVPGGVDNEQFF. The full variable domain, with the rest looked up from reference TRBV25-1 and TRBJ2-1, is EADIYQTPRYLVIGTGKKITLECSQTMGHDKMYWYQQDPGMELHLIHYSYGVNSTEKGDLSSESTVSRIRTEHFPLTLESARPSHTSQYLCASSVPGGVDNEQFFGPGTRLTVL.

CDR3 region: CASSEPAGAIVYGYTF. The CDR3 DNA sequence: TGTGCCAGCAGTGAGCCCGCAGGGGCAATCGTCTATGGCTACACCTTC. This rearrangement joins TRBV2 to TRBJ1-2; tentatively, D is TRBD1 (6 bases). Germline lookup yields CDR1 SNHLY and CDR2 FYNNEI. The V end lost 3 bases, the J end lost 4 bases, and 18 bases lay between the germline ends. The CDR3 runs 16 residues.

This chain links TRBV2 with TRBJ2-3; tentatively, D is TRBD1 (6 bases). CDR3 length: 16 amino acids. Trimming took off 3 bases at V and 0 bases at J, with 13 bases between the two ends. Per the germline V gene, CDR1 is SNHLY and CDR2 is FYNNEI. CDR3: CASSESGTTSTDTQYF. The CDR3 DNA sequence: TGTGCCAGCAGTGAGTCCGGGACAACTAGCACAGATACGCAGTATTTT.

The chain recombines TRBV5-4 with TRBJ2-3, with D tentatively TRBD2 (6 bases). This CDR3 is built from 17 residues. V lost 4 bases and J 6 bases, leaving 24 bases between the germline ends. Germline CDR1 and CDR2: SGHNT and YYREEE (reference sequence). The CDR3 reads CASSGGPGTHGVDTQYF. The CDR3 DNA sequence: TGTGCCAGCAGCGGGGGACCCGGGACTCATGGGGTGGATACGCAGTATTTT.

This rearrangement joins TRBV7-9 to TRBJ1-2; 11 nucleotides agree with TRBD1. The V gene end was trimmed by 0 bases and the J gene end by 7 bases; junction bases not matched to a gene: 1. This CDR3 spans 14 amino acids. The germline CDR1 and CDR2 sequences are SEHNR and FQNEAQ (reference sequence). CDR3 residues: CASSLAGTGGGYTF. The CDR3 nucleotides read TGTGCCAGCAGCTTAGCCGGGACAGGGGGTGGCTACACCTTC.

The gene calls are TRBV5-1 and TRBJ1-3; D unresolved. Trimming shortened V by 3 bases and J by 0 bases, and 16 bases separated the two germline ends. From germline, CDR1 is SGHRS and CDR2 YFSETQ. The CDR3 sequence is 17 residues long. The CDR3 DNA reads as TGCGCCAGCAGCTCTTATCAAATGGGGATCTCTGGAAACACCATATATTTT. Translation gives CASSSYQMGISGNTIYF.

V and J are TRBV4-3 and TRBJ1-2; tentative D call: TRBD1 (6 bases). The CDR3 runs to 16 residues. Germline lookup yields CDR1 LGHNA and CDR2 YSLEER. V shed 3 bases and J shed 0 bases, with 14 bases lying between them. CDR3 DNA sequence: TGCGCCAGCAGCCAGTTCCGGGACATAGCTAACTATGGCTACACCTTC. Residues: CASSQFRDIANYGYTF.

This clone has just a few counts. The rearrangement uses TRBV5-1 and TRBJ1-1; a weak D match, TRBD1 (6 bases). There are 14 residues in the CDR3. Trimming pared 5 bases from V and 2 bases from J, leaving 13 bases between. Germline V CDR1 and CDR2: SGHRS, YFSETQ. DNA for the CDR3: TGCGCCAGCAGTCCGAGGGGGGAAAACACTGAAGCTTTCTTT. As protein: CASSPRGENTEAFF.

The DNA of the CDR3 is TGCGCCAGCAGCCCACCCAGCGGGGGGGGTCAAGAGACCCAGTACTTC. It specifies CASSPPSGGGQETQYF. The rearrangement uses TRBV4-1 and TRBJ2-5; 10 positions agree with TRBD2. With V trimmed by 4 bases and J by 2 bases, 7 bases remained unmatched. This CDR3 has 16 amino acids. Per germline, CDR1 MGHRA and CDR2 YSYEKL.

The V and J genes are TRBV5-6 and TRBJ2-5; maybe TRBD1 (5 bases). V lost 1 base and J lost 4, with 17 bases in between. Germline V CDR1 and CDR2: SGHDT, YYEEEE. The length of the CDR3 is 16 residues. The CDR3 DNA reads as TGTGCCAGCAGCTTGAAAGTAGGGGTGGGTGGAGAGACCCAGTACTTC. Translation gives CASSLKVGVGGETQYF. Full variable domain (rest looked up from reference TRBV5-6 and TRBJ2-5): DAGVTQSPTHLIKTRGQQVTLRCSPKSGHDTVSWYQQALGQGPQFIFQYYEEEERQRGNFPDRFSGHQFPNYSSELNVNALLLGDSALYLCASSLKVGVGGETQYFGPGTRLLVL.

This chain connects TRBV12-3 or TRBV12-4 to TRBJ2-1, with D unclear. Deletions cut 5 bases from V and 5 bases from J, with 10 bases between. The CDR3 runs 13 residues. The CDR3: CASSPEPNNEQFF. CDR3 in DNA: TGTGCCAGCAGTCCCGAACCCAACAATGAGCAGTTCTTC.

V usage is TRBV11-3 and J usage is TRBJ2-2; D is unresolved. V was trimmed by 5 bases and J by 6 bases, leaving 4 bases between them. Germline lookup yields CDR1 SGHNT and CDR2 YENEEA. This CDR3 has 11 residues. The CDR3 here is CASSRSGELFF. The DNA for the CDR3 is TGTGCCAGCAGCCGCTCCGGGGAGCTGTTTTTT.

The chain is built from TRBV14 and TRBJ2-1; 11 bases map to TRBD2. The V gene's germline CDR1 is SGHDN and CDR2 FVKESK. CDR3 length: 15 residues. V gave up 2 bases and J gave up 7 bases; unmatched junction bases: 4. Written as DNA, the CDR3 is TGTGCCAGCAGCCAAACTAGCGGGGGAAAAAATGAGCAGTTCTTC. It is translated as CASSQTSGGKNEQFF.

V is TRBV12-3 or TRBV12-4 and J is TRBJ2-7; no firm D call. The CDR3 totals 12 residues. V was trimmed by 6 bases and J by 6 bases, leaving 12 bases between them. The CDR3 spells CASSYYRLEQYF. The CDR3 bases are TGTGCCAGCAGCTACTATCGCCTCGAGCAGTACTTC.

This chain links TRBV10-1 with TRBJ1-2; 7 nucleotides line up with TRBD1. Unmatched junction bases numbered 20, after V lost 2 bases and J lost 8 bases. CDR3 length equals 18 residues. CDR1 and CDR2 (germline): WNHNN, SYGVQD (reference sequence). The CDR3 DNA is TGCGCCAGCAGTGAGAGGAGGGGGAGGGGAGGGGGCTACATCGGCTACACCTTC. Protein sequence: CASSERRGRGGGYIGYTF.

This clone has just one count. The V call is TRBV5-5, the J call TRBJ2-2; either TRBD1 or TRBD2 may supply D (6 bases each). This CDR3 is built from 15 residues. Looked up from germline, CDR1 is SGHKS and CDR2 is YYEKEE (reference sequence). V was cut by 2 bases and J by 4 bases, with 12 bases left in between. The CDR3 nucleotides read TGTGCCAGCAGCTTACAGGGAGGTAGCACCGGGGAGCTGTTTTTT. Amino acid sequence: CASSLQGGSTGELFF. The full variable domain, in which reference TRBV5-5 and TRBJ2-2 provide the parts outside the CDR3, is DAGVTQSPTHLIKTRGQQVTLRCSPISGHKSVSWYQQVLGQGPQFIFQYYEKEERGRGNFPDRFSARQFPNYSSELNVNALLLGDSALYLCASSLQGGSTGELFFGEGSRLTVL.

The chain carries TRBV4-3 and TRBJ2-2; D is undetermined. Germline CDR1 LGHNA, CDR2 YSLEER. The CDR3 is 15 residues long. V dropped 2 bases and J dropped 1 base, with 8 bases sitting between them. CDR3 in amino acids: CASSQWAENTGELFF. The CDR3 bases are TGCGCCAGCAGCCAATGGGCGGAGAACACCGGGGAGCTGTTTTTT.

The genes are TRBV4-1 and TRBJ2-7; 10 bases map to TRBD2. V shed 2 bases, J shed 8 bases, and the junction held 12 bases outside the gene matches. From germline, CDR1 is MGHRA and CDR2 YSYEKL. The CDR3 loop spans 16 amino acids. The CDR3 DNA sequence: TGCGCCAGCAGCCAACCTAGCGGGGGATACGCTGGCAAGCAGTACTTC. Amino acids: CASSQPSGGYAGKQYF.

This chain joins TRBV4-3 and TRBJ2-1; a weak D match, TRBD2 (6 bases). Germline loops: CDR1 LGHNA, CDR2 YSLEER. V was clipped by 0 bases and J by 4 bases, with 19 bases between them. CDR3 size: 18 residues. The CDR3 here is CASSQEMTGGVGYNEQFF. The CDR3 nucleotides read TGCGCCAGCAGCCAAGAAATGACGGGCGGGGTAGGGTACAATGAGCAGTTCTTC.

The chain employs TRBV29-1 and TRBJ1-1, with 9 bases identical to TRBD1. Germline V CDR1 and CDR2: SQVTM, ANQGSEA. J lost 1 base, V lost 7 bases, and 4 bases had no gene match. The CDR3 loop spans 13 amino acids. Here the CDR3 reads CSGYRGQNTEAFF. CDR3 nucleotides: TGCAGCGGATACAGGGGGCAGAACACTGAAGCTTTCTTT.

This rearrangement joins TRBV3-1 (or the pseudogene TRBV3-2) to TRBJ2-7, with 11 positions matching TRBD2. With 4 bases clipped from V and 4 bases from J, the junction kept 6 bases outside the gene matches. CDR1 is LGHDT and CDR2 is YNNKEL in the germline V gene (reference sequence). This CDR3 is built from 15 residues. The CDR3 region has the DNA TGTGCCAGCAGCCTAGCGGGGGGGCTACAATACGAGCAGTACTTC. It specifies CASSLAGGLQYEQYF.